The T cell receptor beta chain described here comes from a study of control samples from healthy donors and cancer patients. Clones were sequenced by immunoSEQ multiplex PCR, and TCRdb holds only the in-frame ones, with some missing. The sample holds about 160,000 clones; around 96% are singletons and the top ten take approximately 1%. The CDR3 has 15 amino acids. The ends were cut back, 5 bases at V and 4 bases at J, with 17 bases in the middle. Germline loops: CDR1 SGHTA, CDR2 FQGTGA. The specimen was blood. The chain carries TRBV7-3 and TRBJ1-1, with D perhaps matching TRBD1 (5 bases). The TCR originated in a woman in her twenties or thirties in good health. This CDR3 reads CASSKTGDGSTEAFF. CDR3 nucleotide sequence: TGTGCCAGCAGCAAGACCGGGGACGGGAGCACTGAAGCTTTCTTT.